Below, one TCR beta chain is given with its context. Some clones are missing from TCRdb's copy, which holds only in-frame ones; the method was immunoSEQ multiplex PCR. The table shows 500,000 or so clones, with roughly 87% occurring only once. The data stem from a study of blood T cell repertoires in COVID-19. The wider study: Samples representing acute and convalescent COVID-19 were sourced from the United States, Italy and Spain.

Participant ages covered about 18 to 100 years across 20 to 30 US areas. Participants reported their clinical history, and cohort assignment relied on those reports. In Cohort 3, a recovered donor had either two negative PCRs, clearance, or symptom resolution. The specimen was PBMCs or T cells enriched from blood (not recorded which). The receptor comes from a woman between 18 and 30 years old who had recovered from COVID-19.

CDR3 sequence: CANGDRSSTYNEQFF. The CDR3 DNA is TGTGCCAACGGGGACAGGTCCTCGACCTACAATGAGCAGTTCTTC. V gene TRBV10-3 combines with J gene TRBJ2-1; 8 nucleotides match TRBD1. CDR1 is ENHRY, CDR2 SYGVKD, per germline. V was pared by 10 bases and J by 2 bases, with 10 bases of the junction left unmatched. The CDR3 contains 15 residues.